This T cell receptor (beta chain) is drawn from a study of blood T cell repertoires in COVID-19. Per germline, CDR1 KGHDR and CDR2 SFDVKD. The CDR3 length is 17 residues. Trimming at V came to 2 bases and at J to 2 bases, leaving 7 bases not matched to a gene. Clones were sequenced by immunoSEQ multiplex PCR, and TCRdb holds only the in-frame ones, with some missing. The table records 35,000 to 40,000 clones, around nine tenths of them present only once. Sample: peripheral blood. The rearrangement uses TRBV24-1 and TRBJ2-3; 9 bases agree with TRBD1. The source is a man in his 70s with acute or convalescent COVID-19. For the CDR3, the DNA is TGTGCCACCAGTGATTGGGGACAGGGTGGTGTCACAGATACGCAGTATTTT. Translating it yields CATSDWGQGGVTDTQYF.